The 5 T cell receptor beta chains in this list originate from one sample, sequenced in a study of Graves' ophthalmopathy and Graves' hyperthyroidism (dated by TCRdb to the late 2010s). Sequencing used an Illumina HiSeq 2000. TCR beta CDR3 regions were amplified from RNA transcripts for repertoire sequencing. The first round was an RT-PCR using HTBI primers with the Qiagen OneStep RT-PCR kit, and this first round was followed by a second-round multiplex PCR, then size selection and purification. The raw public data were reprocessed by TCRdb itself: fastp quality trimming at Q25, MiXCR clonotype calling, in-frame beta chains only. Each entry is one CDR3 protein sequence, shown with its most common DNA and genes. Counted in this sample were a few hundred thousand distinct CDR3 sequences; about a sixth of them appeared once. The top ten clones comprise about 2.4% of the sample. The sample was peripheral blood. The receptors derive from an adult woman with stable Graves' hyperthyroidism.

This chain joins TRBV6-1 and TRBJ1-5, with TRBD1 matching 10 bases. J lost 7 bases, V lost 7 bases, and 10 bases had no gene match. Germline V gene data show CDR1 as MNHNS and CDR2 as SASEGT. The CDR3 contains 15 residues. CDR3 DNA sequence: TGTGCCAGCACCACAGACAGGGGGCCGTACCAGCCCCAGCATTTT. It is translated as CASTTDRGPYQPQHF.

This clonotype was observed at least ten times. The V call is TRBV28, the J call TRBJ2-7; a possible D gene is TRBD2 (6 bases). The ends were cut back, 2 bases at V and 5 bases at J, with 13 bases in the middle. The CDR3 sequence is 14 residues long. Germline lookup yields CDR1 MDHEN and CDR2 SYDVKM. The CDR3 protein is CASSLVGGINEQYF. DNA for the CDR3: TGTGCCAGCAGTTTAGTGGGAGGAATAAACGAGCAGTACTTC.

The chain joins TRBV29-1 to TRBJ2-7; 8 bases fit TRBD2. This CDR3 comprises 12 residues. Germline-derived CDR1 and CDR2 are SQVTM and ANQGSEA. With V trimmed by 4 bases and J by 3 bases, 2 bases remained unmatched. The CDR3 nucleotides read TGCAGCGTTGGCGGGGGGTTCTACGAGCAGTACTTC. Amino acids: CSVGGGFYEQYF.

This clonotype occurred many times. V gene TRBV28 combines with J gene TRBJ2-6; D unclear. Trimming left V 6 bases short and J 2 bases short, with 8 bases between. CDR1 is MDHEN, CDR2 SYDVKM, per germline. The CDR3 totals 14 residues. CDR3 region: CASSYPPGANVLTF. CDR3 bases: TGTGCCAGCAGCTACCCCCCTGGGGCCAACGTCCTGACTTTC.

Ten or more counts support this clonotype. This sequence joins TRBV12-3 or TRBV12-4 and TRBJ1-1, with D possibly TRBD1 on 5 matching bases. The V end lost 6 bases, the J end lost 7 bases, and 21 bases lay between the germline ends. The CDR3 runs to 15 residues. The CDR3 DNA reads TGTGCCAGCAGCCCCGCAGACGGGGCCCGCAATGAAGCTTTCTTT. Translating it yields CASSPADGARNEAFF.